A selection of T cell receptor beta chains follows, all from one sample in a study of cytomegalovirus exposure and HLA in healthy donors. The assay was immunoSEQ multiplex PCR, and TCRdb's table has in-frame clones only and misses some. The repertoire consists of 160,000 or so clones, with 80% to 90% occurring once and the leading ten covering approximately 6.5%. The source material was PBMCs. The receptor source for this set is a man in his fifties in good health and CMV-seropositive. The CDR3 runs from the conserved cysteine through the conserved F or W. The D gene is left open where the match is weak. Not all rows give a size; the values are once, few, many and, for expanded clones, a class.

D: .; V: TRBV6-1; size: .; J: TRBJ1-1; CDR3: CASSETPPGLGTEAFF; DNA: TGTGCCAGCAGTGAAACACCCCCAGGGTTAGGAACTGAAGCTTTCTTT
D: TRBD2; V: TRBV9; size: .; J: TRBJ2-3; CDR3: CASSSLAGPTDTQYF; DNA: TGTGCCAGCAGCAGCCTAGCGGGCCCCACAGATACGCAGTATTTT
D: .; V: TRBV11-2; size: .; J: TRBJ2-5; CDR3: CASSFSGTQETQYF; DNA: TGTGCCAGCAGCTTTTCCGGGACTCAAGAGACCCAGTACTTC
D: TRBD2; V: TRBV7-2; size: .; J: TRBJ2-3; CDR3: CASSDILRREATDTQYF; DNA: TGTGCCAGCAGCGATATATTAAGGCGGGAGGCCACAGATACGCAGTATTTT
D: .; V: TRBV6-1; size: .; J: TRBJ1-5; CDR3: CASSESAAAQPQHF; DNA: TGTGCCAGCAGTGAGTCGGCAGCGGCTCAGCCCCAGCATTTT
D: TRBD2; V: TRBV5-6; size: once; J: TRBJ2-3; CDR3: CASSPRGGTDTQYF; DNA: TGTGCCAGCAGCCCCCGGGGGGGCACAGATACGCAGTATTTT
D: TRBD2; V: TRBV4-1; size: .; J: TRBJ2-1; CDR3: CASSQSTSRGNNEQFF; DNA: TGCGCCAGCAGCCAATCGACTAGCCGGGGAAACAATGAGCAGTTCTTC
D: .; V: TRBV6-1; size: once; J: TRBJ1-2; CDR3: CASSHSFSQAYTF; DNA: TGTGCCAGCAGTCACTCGTTTTCCCAAGCCTACACCTTC
D: .; V: TRBV11-3; size: .; J: TRBJ1-1; CDR3: CASSLVGNLNTEAFF; DNA: TGTGCCAGCAGCTTAGTGGGCAATCTGAACACTGAAGCTTTCTTT
D: .; V: TRBV23-1; size: .; J: TRBJ1-5; CDR3: CASSQFLDRYDQPQHF; DNA: TGCGCCAGCAGTCAATTTTTAGACAGGTACGATCAGCCCCAGCATTTT
D: TRBD1; V: TRBV19; size: .; J: TRBJ1-1; CDR3: CASSIVGGQRNTEAFF; DNA: TGTGCCAGTAGTATAGTTGGGGGACAGAGGAACACTGAAGCTTTCTTT
D: .; V: TRBV29-1; size: .; J: TRBJ2-3; CDR3: CSVATQGTKGFTLDTQYF; DNA: TGCAGCGTTGCCACTCAGGGGACCAAGGGGTTTACGTTGGATACGCAGTATTTT
D: .; V: TRBV19; size: .; J: TRBJ1-2; CDR3: CASSINRRYTF; DNA: TGTGCCAGTAGTATAAACAGGCGCTACACCTTC
D: .; V: TRBV7-2; size: once; J: TRBJ1-1; CDR3: CASSPRAGLMGTFF; DNA: TGTGCCAGCAGCCCAAGGGCGGGGCTGATGGGAACTTTCTTT
D: TRBD1; V: TRBV5-4; size: .; J: TRBJ2-5; CDR3: CASSGRDRFQETQYF; DNA: TGTGCCAGCAGCGGCCGGGACAGGTTTCAAGAGACCCAGTACTTC
D: TRBD1; V: TRBV9; size: .; J: TRBJ2-3; CDR3: CASSARQGGTDTQYF; DNA: TGTGCCAGCAGCGCGCGACAGGGCGGCACAGATACGCAGTATTTT
D: TRBD1; V: TRBV11-2; size: .; J: TRBJ2-7; CDR3: CASSLAAGGPYEQYF; DNA: TGTGCCAGCAGCTTAGCGGCAGGGGGACCCTACGAGCAGTACTTC
D: .; V: TRBV5-1; size: .; J: TRBJ1-5; CDR3: CASSRGGDQPQHF; DNA: TGCGCCAGCAGCAGGGGGGGCGATCAGCCCCAGCATTTT
D: TRBD2; V: TRBV9; size: .; J: TRBJ2-5; CDR3: CASSVGSGVIPQETQYF; DNA: TGTGCCAGCAGCGTAGGTAGCGGGGTTATTCCCCAAGAGACCCAGTACTTC
D: .; V: TRBV5-6; size: .; J: TRBJ2-3; CDR3: CASSSRLRDTQYF; DNA: TGTGCCAGCAGCTCTAGACTCCGAGATACGCAGTATTTT